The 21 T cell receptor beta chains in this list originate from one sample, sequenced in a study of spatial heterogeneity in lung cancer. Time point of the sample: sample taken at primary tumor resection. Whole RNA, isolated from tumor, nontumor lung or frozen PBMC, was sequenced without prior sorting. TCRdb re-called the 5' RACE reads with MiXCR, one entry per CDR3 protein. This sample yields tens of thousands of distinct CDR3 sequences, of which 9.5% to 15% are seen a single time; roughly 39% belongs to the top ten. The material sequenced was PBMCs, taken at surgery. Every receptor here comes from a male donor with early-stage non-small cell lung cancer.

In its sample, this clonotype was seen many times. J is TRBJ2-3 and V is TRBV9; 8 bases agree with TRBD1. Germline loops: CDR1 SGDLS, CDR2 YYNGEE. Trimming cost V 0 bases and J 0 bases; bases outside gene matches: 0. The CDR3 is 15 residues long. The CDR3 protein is CASSVGDRSTDTQYF. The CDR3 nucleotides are TGTGCCAGCAGCGTAGGGGACAGGAGCACAGATACGCAGTATTTT. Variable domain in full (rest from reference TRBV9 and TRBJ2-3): DSGVTQTPKHLITATGQRVTLRCSPRSGDLSVYWYQQSLDQGLQFLIQYYNGEERAKGNILERFSAQQFPDLHSELNLSSLELGDSALYFCASSVGDRSTDTQYFGPGTRLTVL.

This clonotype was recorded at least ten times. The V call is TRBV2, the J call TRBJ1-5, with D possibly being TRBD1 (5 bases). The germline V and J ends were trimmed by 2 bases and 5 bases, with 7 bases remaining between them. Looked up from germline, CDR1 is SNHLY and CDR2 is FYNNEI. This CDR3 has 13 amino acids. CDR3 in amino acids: CASSESGYQPQHF. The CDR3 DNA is TGTGCCAGCAGTGAATCAGGGTATCAGCCCCAGCATTTT. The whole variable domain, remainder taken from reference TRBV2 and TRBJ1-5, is EPEVTQTPSHQVTQMGQEVILRCVPISNHLYFYWYRQILGQKVEFLVSFYNNEISEKSEIFDDQFSVERPDGSNFTLKIRSTKLEDSAMYFCASSESGYQPQHFGDGTRLSIL.

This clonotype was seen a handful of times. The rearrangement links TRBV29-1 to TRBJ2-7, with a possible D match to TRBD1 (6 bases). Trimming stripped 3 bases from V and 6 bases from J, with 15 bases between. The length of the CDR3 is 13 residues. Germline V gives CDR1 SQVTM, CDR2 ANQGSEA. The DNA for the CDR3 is TGCAGCGTTGATGGTCAGGGGAGTCGCGAGCAGTACTTC. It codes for CSVDGQGSREQYF.

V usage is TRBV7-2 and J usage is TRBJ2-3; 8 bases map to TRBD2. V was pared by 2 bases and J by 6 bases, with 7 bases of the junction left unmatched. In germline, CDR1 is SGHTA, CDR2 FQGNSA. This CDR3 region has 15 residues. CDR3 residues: CASSLLAGPADTQYF. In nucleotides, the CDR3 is TGTGCCAGCAGCTTACTAGCGGGCCCCGCGGATACGCAGTATTTT.

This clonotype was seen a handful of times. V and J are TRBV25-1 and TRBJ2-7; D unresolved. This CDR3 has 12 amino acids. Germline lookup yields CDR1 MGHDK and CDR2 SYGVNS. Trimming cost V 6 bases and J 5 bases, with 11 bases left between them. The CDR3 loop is CASRTGIHEQYF. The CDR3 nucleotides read TGTGCCAGCAGGACTGGAATCCACGAGCAGTACTTC.

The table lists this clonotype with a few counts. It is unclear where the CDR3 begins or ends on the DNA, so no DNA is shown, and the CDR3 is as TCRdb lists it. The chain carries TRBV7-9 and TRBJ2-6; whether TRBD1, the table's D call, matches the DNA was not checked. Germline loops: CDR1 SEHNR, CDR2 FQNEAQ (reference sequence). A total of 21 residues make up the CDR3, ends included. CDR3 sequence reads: CASSRLGFSGQGSSGANVLTF.

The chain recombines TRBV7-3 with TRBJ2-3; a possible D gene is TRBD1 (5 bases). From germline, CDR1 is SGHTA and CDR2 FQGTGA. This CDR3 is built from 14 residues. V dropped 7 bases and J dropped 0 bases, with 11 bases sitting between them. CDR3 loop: CASKVGPSTDTQYF. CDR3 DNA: TGTGCCAGCAAAGTGGGGCCTAGCACAGATACGCAGTATTTT.

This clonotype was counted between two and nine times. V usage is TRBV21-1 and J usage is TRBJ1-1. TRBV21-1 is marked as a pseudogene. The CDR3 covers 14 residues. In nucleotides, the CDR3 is TGTGCCAGCAGGGAAGGGTCTTCGAACACTGAAGCTTTCTTT. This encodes CASREGSSNTEAFF.

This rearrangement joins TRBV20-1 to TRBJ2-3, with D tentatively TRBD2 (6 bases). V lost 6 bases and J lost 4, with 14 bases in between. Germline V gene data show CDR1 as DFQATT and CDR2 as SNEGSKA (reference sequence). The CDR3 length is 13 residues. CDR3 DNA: TGCAGTGCACGGACGGGAGCACCAGATACGCAGTATTTT. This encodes CSARTGAPDTQYF.

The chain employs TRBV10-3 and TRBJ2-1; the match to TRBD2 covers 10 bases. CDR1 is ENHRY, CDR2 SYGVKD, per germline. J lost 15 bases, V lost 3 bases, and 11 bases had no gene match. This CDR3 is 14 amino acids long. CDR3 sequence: CAISESGLAGAWFF. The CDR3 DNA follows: TGTGCCATCAGTGAATCTGGGCTAGCGGGAGCTTGGTTCTTC.

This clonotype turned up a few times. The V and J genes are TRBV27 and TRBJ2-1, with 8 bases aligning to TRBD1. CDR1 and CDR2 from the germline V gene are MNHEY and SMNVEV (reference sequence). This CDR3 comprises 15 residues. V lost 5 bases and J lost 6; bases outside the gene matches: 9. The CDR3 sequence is CASSHGQGLSNEQFF. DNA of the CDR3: TGTGCCAGCAGTCACGGACAGGGTCTTAGCAATGAGCAGTTCTTC.

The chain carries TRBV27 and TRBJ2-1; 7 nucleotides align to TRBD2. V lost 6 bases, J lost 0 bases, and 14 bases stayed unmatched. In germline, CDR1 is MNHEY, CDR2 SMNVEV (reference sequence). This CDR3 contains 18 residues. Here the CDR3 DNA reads TGTGCCAGCAGATTAATAAGCGGGGCCCTGGGCTCCTACAATGAGCAGTTCTTC. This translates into CASRLISGALGSYNEQFF.

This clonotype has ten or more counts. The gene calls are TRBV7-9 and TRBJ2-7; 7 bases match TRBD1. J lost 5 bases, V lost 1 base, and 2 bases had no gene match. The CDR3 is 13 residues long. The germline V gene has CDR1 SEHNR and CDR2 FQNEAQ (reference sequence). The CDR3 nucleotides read TGTGCCAGCAGCTTAGACAGGGGACACGAGCAGTACTTC. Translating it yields CASSLDRGHEQYF.

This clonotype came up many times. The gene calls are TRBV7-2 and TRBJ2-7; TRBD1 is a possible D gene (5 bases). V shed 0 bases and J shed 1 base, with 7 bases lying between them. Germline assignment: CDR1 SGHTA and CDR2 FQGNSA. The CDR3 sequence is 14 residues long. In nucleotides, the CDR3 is TGTGCCAGCAGCTTAGCGGGGCTTTCCTACGAGCAGTACTTC. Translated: CASSLAGLSYEQYF.

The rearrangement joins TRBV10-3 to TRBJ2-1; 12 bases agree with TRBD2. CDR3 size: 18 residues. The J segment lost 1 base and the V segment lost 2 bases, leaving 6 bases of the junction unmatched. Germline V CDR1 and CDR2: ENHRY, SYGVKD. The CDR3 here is CAISERRTSGTSYNEQFF. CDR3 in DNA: TGTGCCATCAGTGAGAGACGGACTAGCGGGACTTCCTACAATGAGCAGTTCTTC.

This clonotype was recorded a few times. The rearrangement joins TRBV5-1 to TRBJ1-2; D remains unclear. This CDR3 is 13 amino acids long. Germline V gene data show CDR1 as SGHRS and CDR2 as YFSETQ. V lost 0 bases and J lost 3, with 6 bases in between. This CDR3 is CASSLVDDYGYTF. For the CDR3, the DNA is TGCGCCAGCAGCTTGGTTGATGACTATGGCTACACCTTC.

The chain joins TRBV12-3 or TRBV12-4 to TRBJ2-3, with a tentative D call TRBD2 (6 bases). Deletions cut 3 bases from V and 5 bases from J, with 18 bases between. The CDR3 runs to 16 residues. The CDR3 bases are TGTGCCAGCAGTTTTCTTTCTAGCGAATTCATAGATACGCAGTATTTT. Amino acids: CASSFLSSEFIDTQYF.

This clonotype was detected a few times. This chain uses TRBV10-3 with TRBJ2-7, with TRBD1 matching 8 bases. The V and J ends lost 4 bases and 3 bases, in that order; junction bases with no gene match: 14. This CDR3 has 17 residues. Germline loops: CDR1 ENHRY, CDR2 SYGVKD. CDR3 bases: TGTGCCATCAGTGGGGGACGACAGGGGAAAATCGGCTACGAGCAGTACTTC. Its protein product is CAISGGRQGKIGYEQYF.

CDR3 in DNA: TGTGCCAGCAGTCCCCGGGACAGGGAGGACGAGCAGTACTTC. Protein: CASSPRDREDEQYF. The V gene is TRBV27, the J gene TRBJ2-7; TRBD1 matches 9 bases. Germline lookup yields CDR1 MNHEY and CDR2 SMNVEV (reference sequence). The V segment lost 5 bases and the J segment 5 bases; nucleotides outside the gene matches: 7. This CDR3 contains 14 residues.

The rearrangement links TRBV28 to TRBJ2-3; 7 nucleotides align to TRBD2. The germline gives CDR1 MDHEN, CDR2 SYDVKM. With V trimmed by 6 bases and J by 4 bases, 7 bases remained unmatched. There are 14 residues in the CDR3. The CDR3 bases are TGTGCCAGCAGCCCCACTAGCGTTTCAGATACGCAGTATTTT. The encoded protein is CASSPTSVSDTQYF.

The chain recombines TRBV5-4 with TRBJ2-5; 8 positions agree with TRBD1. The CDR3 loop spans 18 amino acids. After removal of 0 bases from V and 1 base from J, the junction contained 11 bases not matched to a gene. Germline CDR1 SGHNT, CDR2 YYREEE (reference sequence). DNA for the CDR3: TGTGCCAGCAGCTTGGATGGGATGACAGGGGTCGGCCAAGAGACCCAGTACTTC. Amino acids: CASSLDGMTGVGQETQYF.